This TCR beta chain originates from a study of OX40 agonist ivuxolimab in advanced cancers. TCRdb's table, derived via immunoSEQ multiplex PCR, lists solely in-frame clones and lacks some. The repertoire consists of about 94,000 clones, with under 95% occurring once and the leading ten covering over 0.7%. CDR1 and CDR2 from the germline V gene are LGHNA and YNFKEQ. Trimming shortened V by 0 bases and J by 0 bases, and 20 bases separated the two germline ends. The CDR3 covers 19 residues. Sequencing was performed on CD4+ or CD8+ T cells sorted from blood, taken in a trial of the OX40 agonist ivuxolimab. The rearrangement uses TRBV4-2 and TRBJ1-2; D is perhaps TRBD1 (5 bases). This clonotype was obtained from an adult with an advanced solid tumor such as melanoma, head and neck, liver or kidney cancer. CDR3: CASSQDISVMDKTNYGYTF. In DNA, the CDR3 is TGTGCCAGCAGCCAAGATATTTCGGTCATGGACAAGACTAACTATGGCTACACCTTC.